Each of the 28 T cell receptor beta chains below was sequenced from the same sample in a study of T cells in Graves' hyperthyroidism and ophthalmopathy. Authors of the study amplified TCR beta CDR3 regions from RNA transcripts. A first-round RT-PCR of the TCR CDR3 used the HTBI primer set. MiXCR, run by TCRdb on the multiplex PCR reads, gives a single entry per CDR3 protein. The top ten hold 3.5% to 4.5% of the sample, which has 640,000 or so distinct CDR3 sequences, roughly 14% seen once. The sample comprised blood. The receptors stem from a woman aged 40 to 50 with Graves' ophthalmopathy.

At least ten counts were recorded for this clonotype. The rearrangement uses TRBV20-1 and TRBJ1-2; perhaps TRBD1 as D (5 bases). Per germline, CDR1 DFQATT and CDR2 SNEGSKA (reference sequence). V was clipped by 3 bases and J by 2 bases, with 7 bases between them. The CDR3 length is 12 residues. The CDR3 spells CSAREGNYGYTF. The CDR3 nucleotides are TGCAGTGCTAGGGAGGGGAACTATGGCTACACCTTC.

This clonotype was recorded many times. The J gene is TRBJ2-5, the V gene TRBV29-1; 7 bases fit TRBD1. The germline V gene encodes CDR1 SQVTM and CDR2 ANQGSEA. The CDR3 sequence is 13 residues long. Trimming at V came to 2 bases and at J to 1 base, leaving 1 base not matched to a gene. CDR3 in DNA: TGCAGCGTTGAACGACAGGGCCAAGAGACCCAGTACTTC. This gives the protein CSVERQGQETQYF.

This clonotype was counted ten times or more. The chain recombines TRBV24-1 with TRBJ2-5, with 9 bases lining up with TRBD2. V lost 1 base to trimming and J lost 3 bases; unmatched junction nucleotides: 8. CDR1 is KGHDR and CDR2 is SFDVKD in the germline V gene. The length of the CDR3 is 17 residues. CDR3 nucleotide sequence: TGTGCCACCAGTGATTTTAGGGCTAGCGGGAAGGAAGAGACCCAGTACTTC. This sequence encodes CATSDFRASGKEETQYF.

This clonotype showed up many times. The chain joins TRBV6-1 to TRBJ2-7, with TRBD2 matching over 9 bases. Germline V CDR1 and CDR2: MNHNS, SASEGT. The junction had 4 bases not matched to a gene; V was cut back by 7 bases and J by 3 bases. The CDR3 has 13 residues. The CDR3 DNA reads TGTGCCAGCACAGGCGGGGGGGTCTACGAGCAGTACTTC. It translates to CASTGGGVYEQYF.

Ten or more counts support this clonotype. The rearrangement joins TRBV19 to TRBJ1-2; D gene ambiguous. Germline CDR1 LNHDA, CDR2 SQIVND (reference sequence). The CDR3 has 17 residues. V lost 3 bases and J 4 bases, leaving 21 bases between the germline ends. CDR3 DNA: TGTGCCAGTAGTATTCGGCAGTACCACGTTATAACCTATGGCTACACCTTC. Its protein product is CASSIRQYHVITYGYTF.

Many counts were recorded for this clonotype. A single base separates this from a much larger clone, so it may be a read error. The chain carries TRBV5-1 and TRBJ1-1; TRBD1 aligns across 8 bases. CDR3 size: 14 residues. Unmatched junction bases numbered 3, after V lost 4 bases and J lost 1 base. The germline CDR1 and CDR2 sequences are SGHRS and YFSETQ. CDR3 region: CASSQGTGNTEAFF. The CDR3 DNA follows: TGCGCCAGCAGCCAGGGGACAGGGAACACTGAAGCTTTCTTT.

This clonotype was counted at least ten times. The chain couples TRBV7-2 to TRBJ2-7; the D gene is possibly TRBD2 (5 bases). The V gene's germline CDR1 is SGHTA and CDR2 FQGNSA. The CDR3 runs to 15 residues. V lost 1 base, J lost 2 bases, and 12 bases lay in between. In DNA, the CDR3 is TGTGCCAGCAGCTTAGGTCCCGGGAAAGCCTACGAGCAGTACTTC. Protein product: CASSLGPGKAYEQYF.

This clonotype was observed at least ten times. The J gene is TRBJ2-7, the V gene TRBV6-5; no firm D call. This CDR3 has 12 residues. Germline loops: CDR1 MNHEY, CDR2 SVGAGI. Trimming cost V 4 bases and J 1 base, with 5 bases left between them. The DNA of the CDR3 is TGTGCCAGCAGTTCCGAGTCCTACGAGCAGTACTTC. Its protein is CASSSESYEQYF.

Notes on this clonotype: Sequence at one end of the junction differs from germline and may be a read error. V gene TRBV11-2 combines with J gene TRBJ2-7; no reliable D call. Germline CDR1 and CDR2: SGHAT and FQNNGV. This CDR3 comprises 15 residues. The CDR3 region has the DNA TGTGCCAGCGGCTTTCCCGCTACTCCATCCTACGAGCAGTACTTC. Its translation: CASGFPATPSYEQYF.

This clonotype came up many times. The chain is built from TRBV6-2 or TRBV6-3 and TRBJ2-1, with no clear D. Trimming left V 2 bases short and J 7 bases short, with 6 bases between. Per germline, CDR1 MNHEY and CDR2 SVGEGT. The CDR3 spans 12 residues. The CDR3 nucleotides are TGTGCCAGCAGTTACAGCCCGAATGAGCAGTTCTTC. This gives the protein CASSYSPNEQFF.

This clonotype was seen repeatedly, ten times or more. This chain connects TRBV30 to TRBJ2-5; D not resolved. CDR3 length equals 14 residues. The germline V gene has CDR1 GTSNPN and CDR2 SVGIG (reference sequence). V gave up 0 bases and J gave up 0 bases, with 8 bases separating them. The CDR3 here is CAWSVRPNQETQYF. The DNA for the CDR3 is TGTGCCTGGAGTGTACGACCTAACCAAGAGACCCAGTACTTC.

This clonotype was seen a few times. Written as DNA, the CDR3 is TGCAGCGTTGACGCCGGCTCCTACGAGCAGTACTTC. This encodes CSVDAGSYEQYF. The gene calls are TRBV29-1 and TRBJ2-7, with D uncertain. Trimming left V 3 bases short and J 0 bases short, with 6 bases between. CDR1 and CDR2 (germline): SQVTM, ANQGSEA. The length of the CDR3 is 12 residues.

This clonotype was detected ten times or more. The rearrangement links TRBV6-5 to TRBJ2-2; D unclear. Trimming pared 5 bases from V and 7 bases from J, leaving 17 bases between. The germline V gene has CDR1 MNHEY and CDR2 SVGAGI. The CDR3 has 15 amino acids. CDR3 DNA sequence: TGTGCCAGCAGTCACCGTGGTAATCGGAACGGGGAGCTGTTTTTT. Protein sequence: CASSHRGNRNGELFF.

This clonotype was seen repeatedly, ten times or more. The rearrangement joins TRBV30 to TRBJ1-1; D is undetermined. The CDR3 contains 13 residues. In germline, CDR1 is GTSNPN, CDR2 SVGIG (reference sequence). Trimming left V 0 bases short and J 3 bases short, with 8 bases between. Written as DNA, the CDR3 is TGTGCCTGGAGTGTATTTGGGGACACTGAAGCTTTCTTT. It specifies CAWSVFGDTEAFF.

This clonotype occurred many times. The chain uses TRBV27 and TRBJ1-1; the D is unclear. Germline CDR1 reads MNHEY; CDR2 reads SMNVEV (reference sequence). The V gene lost 5 bases and the J gene lost 5 bases, with 15 bases spanning the gap. The CDR3 runs to 14 residues. CDR3: CASSTSWVGTEAFF. The CDR3 DNA is TGTGCCAGCAGTACCTCCTGGGTGGGGACTGAAGCTTTCTTT.

This clonotype was recorded at least ten times. The chain combines TRBV19 with TRBJ1-5; D may be TRBD1 (6 bases). Looked up from germline, CDR1 is LNHDA and CDR2 is SQIVND (reference sequence). The CDR3 length is 14 residues. V lost 3 bases and J 5 bases, leaving 11 bases between the germline ends. The chain's CDR3 is CASSIIQGHQPQHF. In nucleotides, the CDR3 is TGTGCCAGTAGTATTATACAGGGTCATCAGCCCCAGCATTTT.

Many counts were recorded for this clonotype. The J gene is TRBJ2-4, the V gene TRBV12-3 or TRBV12-4, with D possibly called TRBD1 or TRBD2 (6 bases each). V lost 1 base and J lost 1, with 8 bases in between. CDR3 size: 15 residues. CDR3 sequence: CASSLGGAAKNIQYF. DNA for the CDR3: TGTGCCAGCAGTTTAGGGGGGGCGGCCAAAAACATTCAGTACTTC.

This clonotype has ten or more counts. V usage is TRBV12-3 or TRBV12-4 and J usage is TRBJ1-1; tentatively, D is TRBD1 (6 bases). The V end lost 6 bases, the J end lost 2 bases, and 13 bases lay between the germline ends. This CDR3 has 14 amino acids. The CDR3 spells CASSLHRVNTEAFF. CDR3 DNA: TGTGCCAGCAGCCTCCACAGGGTAAACACTGAAGCTTTCTTT.

This clonotype appeared many times. The chain couples TRBV28 to TRBJ2-7; no clear D gene. V lost 4 bases and J lost 4, with 11 bases in between. Germline CDR1 and CDR2: MDHEN and SYDVKM. The CDR3 extends over 13 amino acids. The CDR3 DNA sequence: TGTGCCAGCAGTTCACCCCAGGATTACGAGCAGTACTTC. This codes for CASSSPQDYEQYF.

This clonotype occurred many times. The CDR3 here is CASSFGITEAFF. CDR3 in DNA: TGTGCCAGTAGTTTTGGGATTACTGAAGCTTTCTTT. The chain is built from TRBV19 and TRBJ1-1; D unresolved. CDR1 is LNHDA and CDR2 is SQIVND in the germline V gene (reference sequence). The CDR3 loop spans 12 amino acids. V was trimmed by 5 bases and J by 5 bases, leaving 9 bases between them.

In its sample, this clonotype was seen many times. CDR3 loop: CAISEGLGETQYF. As DNA, the CDR3 is TGTGCCATCAGTGAGGGACTAGGGGAGACCCAGTACTTC. The chain is built from TRBV10-3 and TRBJ2-5; 7 bases are shared with TRBD2. V lost 2 bases, J lost 5 bases, and 2 bases stayed unmatched. There are 13 residues in the CDR3. CDR1 is ENHRY, CDR2 SYGVKD, per germline.

As concerns this clonotype: A read error may produce the germline difference seen at one junction end. The V call is TRBV4-1, the J call TRBJ1-5, with no clear D. CDR1 and CDR2 (germline): MGHRA, YSYEKL. This CDR3 has 14 amino acids. In nucleotides, the CDR3 is TGCGCCAACAGCCAAGCCTTGGGAGGGCAGCCCCAGCATTTT. Protein sequence: CANSQALGGQPQHF.

This clonotype came up many times. CDR3 loop: CASSFDRGVYGYTF. For the CDR3, the DNA is TGTGCCAGCAGTTTTGACAGGGGGGTCTATGGCTACACCTTC. V is TRBV28 and J is TRBJ1-2, with 9 bases fitting TRBD1. The CDR3 has 14 amino acids. The germline gives CDR1 MDHEN, CDR2 SYDVKM. Germline trimming cut 3 bases from V and 4 bases from J; bases unmatched to any gene: 3.

This clonotype was recorded many times. The chain couples TRBV30 to TRBJ1-1; tentative D call: TRBD1 (6 bases). Trimming removed 2 bases at V and 1 base at J, with 20 bases between. Germline CDR1 reads GTSNPN; CDR2 reads SVGIG (reference sequence). The CDR3 totals 17 residues. The DNA of the CDR3 is TGTGCCTGGAGTAACCCTACCCGGACAGATCAGAACACTGAAGCTTTCTTT. It translates to CAWSNPTRTDQNTEAFF.

The V call is TRBV18, the J call TRBJ1-1; TRBD1 might be the D (6 bases). The germline CDR1 and CDR2 sequences are KGHSH and LQKENI. The CDR3 has 15 amino acids. Trimming stripped 8 bases from V and 1 base from J, with 17 bases between. The CDR3 reads CASHPPGQPNTEAFF. The CDR3, as DNA: TGTGCCAGCCACCCTCCGGGACAACCGAACACTGAAGCTTTCTTT.

This clonotype occurred many times. CDR3 sequence reads: CASSSGELSNTEAFF. The CDR3 region has the DNA TGTGCCAGCAGTTCGGGCGAGCTTTCGAACACTGAAGCTTTCTTT. The chain combines TRBV12-3 or TRBV12-4 with TRBJ1-1; D not certain. The CDR3 contains 15 residues. Deletions cut 4 bases from V and 1 base from J, with 13 bases between.

This clonotype was seen a handful of times. The rearrangement joins TRBV18 to TRBJ1-2, with D perhaps matching TRBD1 (6 bases). CDR1 and CDR2 from the germline V gene are KGHSH and LQKENI. There are 16 residues in the CDR3. The V gene lost 3 bases and the J gene lost 0 bases, with 14 bases spanning the gap. The CDR3 reads CASSPTQGPSNYGYTF. The CDR3 bases are TGTGCCAGCTCACCGACCCAGGGGCCTTCTAACTATGGCTACACCTTC.

With regard to this clonotype: A read error may be the cause here, since a much bigger clone is one base away. The rearrangement joins TRBV28 to TRBJ1-5, with unresolved D. CDR1 is MDHEN, CDR2 SYDVKM, per germline. V was trimmed by 6 bases and J by 8 bases, leaving 17 bases between them. The CDR3 contains 14 residues. CDR3: CASSLGRPHEPQHF. The CDR3 nucleotides are TGTGCCAGCAGCCTGGGCAGGCCTCATGAGCCCCAGCATTTT.